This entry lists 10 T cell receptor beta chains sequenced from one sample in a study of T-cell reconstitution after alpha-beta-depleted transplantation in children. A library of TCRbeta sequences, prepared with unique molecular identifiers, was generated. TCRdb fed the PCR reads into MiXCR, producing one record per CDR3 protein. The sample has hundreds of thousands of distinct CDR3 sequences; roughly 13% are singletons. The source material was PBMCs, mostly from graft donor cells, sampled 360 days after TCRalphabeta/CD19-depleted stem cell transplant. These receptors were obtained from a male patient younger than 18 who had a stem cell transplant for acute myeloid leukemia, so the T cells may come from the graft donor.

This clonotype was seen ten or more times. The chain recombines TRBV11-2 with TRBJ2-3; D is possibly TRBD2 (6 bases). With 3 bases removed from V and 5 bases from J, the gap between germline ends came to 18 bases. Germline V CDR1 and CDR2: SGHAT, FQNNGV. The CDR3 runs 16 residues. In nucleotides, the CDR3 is TGTGCCAGCAGCTTGATAGGAGGGCCGGAGGAAGATACGCAGTATTTT. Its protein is CASSLIGGPEEDTQYF. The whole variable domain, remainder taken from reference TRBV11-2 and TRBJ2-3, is EAGVAQSPRYKIIEKRQSVAFWCNPISGHATLYWYQQILGQGPKLLIQFQNNGVVDDSQLPKDRFSAERLKGVDSTLKIQPAKLEDSAVYLCASSLIGGPEEDTQYFGPGTRLTVL.

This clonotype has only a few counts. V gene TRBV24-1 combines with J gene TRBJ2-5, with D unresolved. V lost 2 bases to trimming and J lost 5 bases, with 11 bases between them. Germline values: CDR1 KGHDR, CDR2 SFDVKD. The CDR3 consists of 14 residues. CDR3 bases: TGTGCCACCAGTGATTCTTGGGCCTCGGAGACCCAGTACTTC. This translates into CATSDSWASETQYF.

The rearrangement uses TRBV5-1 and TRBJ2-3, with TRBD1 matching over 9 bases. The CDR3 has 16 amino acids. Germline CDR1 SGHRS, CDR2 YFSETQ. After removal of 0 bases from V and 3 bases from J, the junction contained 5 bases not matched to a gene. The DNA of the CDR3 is TGCGCCAGCAGCTTGGCCGGGACAGGGACGACAGATACGCAGTATTTT. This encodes CASSLAGTGTTDTQYF.

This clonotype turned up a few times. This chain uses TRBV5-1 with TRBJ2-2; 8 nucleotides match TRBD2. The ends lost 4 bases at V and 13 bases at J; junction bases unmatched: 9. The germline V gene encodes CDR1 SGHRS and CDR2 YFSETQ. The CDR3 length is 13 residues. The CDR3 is CASSRGTSEWLFF. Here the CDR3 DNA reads TGCGCCAGCAGCCGAGGGACTAGTGAATGGCTGTTTTTT.

The CDR3 region is CASSLVAYSYNEQFF. The CDR3, as DNA: TGCGCCAGCAGCTTGGTAGCGTACTCCTACAATGAGCAGTTCTTC. The genes are TRBV5-1 and TRBJ2-1, with D maybe TRBD2 (5 bases). V was shortened by 0 bases and J by 0 bases, with 7 bases between the two germline ends. Per the germline V gene, CDR1 is SGHRS and CDR2 is YFSETQ. The CDR3 is 15 amino acids.

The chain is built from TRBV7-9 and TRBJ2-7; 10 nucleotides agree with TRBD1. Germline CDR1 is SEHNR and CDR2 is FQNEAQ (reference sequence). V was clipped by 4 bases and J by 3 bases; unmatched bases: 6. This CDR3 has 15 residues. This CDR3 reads CASSSMDRGIYEQYF. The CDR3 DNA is TGTGCCAGCAGCTCAATGGACAGGGGGATCTACGAGCAGTACTTC.

CDR3 DNA sequence: TGTGCCAGCTCACCAGGAAAGGGGCGGGAGGACTACAATGAGCAGTTCTTC. This translates into CASSPGKGREDYNEQFF. The chain links TRBV18 to TRBJ2-1, with 8 bases matching TRBD2. V lost 2 bases, J lost 3 bases, and 9 bases stayed unmatched. Germline V lookup: CDR1 KGHSH, CDR2 LQKENI. The CDR3 spans 17 residues.

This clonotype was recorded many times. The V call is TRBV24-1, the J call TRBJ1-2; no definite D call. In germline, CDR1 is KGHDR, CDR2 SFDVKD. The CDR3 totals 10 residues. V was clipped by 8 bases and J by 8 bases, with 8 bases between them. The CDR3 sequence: CATTKEGYTF. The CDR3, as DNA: TGTGCCACCACAAAGGAAGGCTACACCTTC.

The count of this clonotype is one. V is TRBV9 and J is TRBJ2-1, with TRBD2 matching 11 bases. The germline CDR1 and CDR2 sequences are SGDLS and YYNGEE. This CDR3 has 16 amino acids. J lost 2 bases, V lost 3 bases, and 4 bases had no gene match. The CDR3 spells CASSATSGSAYNEQFF. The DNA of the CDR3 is TGTGCCAGCAGCGCAACTAGCGGGAGTGCCTACAATGAGCAGTTCTTC.

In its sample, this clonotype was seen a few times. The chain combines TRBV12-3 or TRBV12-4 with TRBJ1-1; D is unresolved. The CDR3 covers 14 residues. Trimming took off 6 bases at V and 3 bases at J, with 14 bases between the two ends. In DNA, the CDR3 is TGTGCCAGCAGCACGGGTTTCTCCTACACTGAAGCTTTCTTT. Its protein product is CASSTGFSYTEAFF.